What follows are 11 T cell receptor beta chains derived from one specimen sequenced in a study of shared clonotypes between healthy human individuals. TCRdb's copy holds only in-frame clones and misses some; the assay was immunoSEQ multiplex PCR. Counted here are about 2.1 million clones, 85% to 95% occurring once; the ten biggest clones make up about 1.6%. Terminally differentiated effector memory CD45RA+ cells were excluded by CCR7 positive selection of CD45RO-negative cells. Sequences were obtained from naive CD8+ T cells from PBMCs. These receptors were obtained from a man aged 18 to 29 in good health. Some clones in this sample may be carry-over from other donors' samples.

The genes are TRBV27 and TRBJ2-1, with 7 bases that match TRBD1. The germline V gene encodes CDR1 MNHEY and CDR2 SMNVEV (reference sequence). After removal of 7 bases from V and 4 bases from J, the junction contained 4 bases not matched to a gene. The CDR3 loop spans 13 amino acids. The CDR3 loop reads CASKDRQYNEQFF. The CDR3 nucleotides read TGTGCCAGCAAGGACAGGCAATACAATGAGCAGTTCTTC.

This clone has a handful of counts. The rearrangement joins TRBV28 to TRBJ1-1; 11 bases map to TRBD1. CDR3 length equals 16 residues. Trimming cost V 4 bases and J 3 bases; bases outside gene matches: 7. Germline CDR1 reads MDHEN; CDR2 reads SYDVKM. The CDR3 spells CASSSLEDRGHTEAFF. Written as DNA, the CDR3 is TGTGCCAGCAGTTCACTTGAGGACAGGGGGCACACTGAAGCTTTCTTT.

This chain connects TRBV28 to TRBJ1-5; D is undetermined. The CDR3 is 15 amino acids. The germline V and J ends were trimmed by 8 bases and 0 bases, with 14 bases remaining between them. Germline CDR1 and CDR2: MDHEN and SYDVKM. The CDR3 coding sequence is TGTGCCAGCTCGGGGAACCGGGATAGCAATCAGCCCCAGCATTTT. This translates into CASSGNRDSNQPQHF. The whole variable domain, remainder taken from reference TRBV28 and TRBJ1-5, is DVKVTQSSRYLVKRTGEKVFLECVQDMDHENMFWYRQDPGLGLRLIYFSYDVKMKEKGDIPEGYSVSREKKERFSLILESASTNQTSMYLCASSGNRDSNQPQHFGDGTRLSIL.

A remark on this clone: Other DNA sequences in the sample encode the same CDR3. The genes are TRBV29-1 and TRBJ2-7; D call uncertain. Trimming removed 4 bases at V and 1 base at J, with 2 bases between. Per the germline V gene, CDR1 is SQVTM and CDR2 is ANQGSEA. This CDR3 region has 10 residues. The CDR3 is CSVGSYEQYF. The CDR3 bases are TGCAGCGTTGGTTCCTACGAGCAGTACTTC.

The rearrangement links TRBV19 to TRBJ2-7; 7 nucleotides line up with TRBD1. This CDR3 region has 15 residues. Per the germline V gene, CDR1 is LNHDA and CDR2 is SQIVND (reference sequence). Unmatched junction bases numbered 10, after V lost 6 bases and J lost 2 bases. The CDR3 reads CASSRRDSGTYEQYF. CDR3 bases: TGTGCCAGTAGCCGACGGGACAGCGGCACCTACGAGCAGTACTTC. The full variable domain, its missing parts supplied by reference TRBV19 and TRBJ2-7, is DGGITQSPKYLFRKEGQNVTLSCEQNLNHDAMYWYRQDPGQGLRLIYYSQIVNDFQKGDIAEGYSVSREKKESFPLTVTSAQKNPTAFYLCASSRRDSGTYEQYFGPGTRLTVT.

The rearrangement joins TRBV19 to TRBJ1-1; 9 nucleotides align to TRBD1. The germline V gene has CDR1 LNHDA and CDR2 SQIVND (reference sequence). Trimming removed 2 bases from V and 4 bases from J; junction bases left unmatched: 14. CDR3 length: 18 residues. The CDR3 region has the DNA TGTGCCAGTAGTATAAACTCCCGGACAGGGGCGTATAGCACTGAAGCTTTCTTT. As protein: CASSINSRTGAYSTEAFF.

This rearrangement joins TRBV30 to TRBJ1-5; possible D gene TRBD1, 5 bases. There are 16 residues in the CDR3. Per germline, CDR1 GTSNPN and CDR2 SVGIG (reference sequence). V lost 3 bases to trimming and J lost 1 base, with 16 bases between them. CDR3 residues: CAWSLSLGRSNQPQHF. The CDR3 DNA reads TGTGCCTGGAGCCTTAGCTTGGGACGGAGCAATCAGCCCCAGCATTTT.

The chain has TRBV29-1 and TRBJ2-7, with TRBD2 identical over 9 bases. Per germline, CDR1 SQVTM and CDR2 ANQGSEA. The CDR3 totals 12 residues. The J segment lost 7 bases and the V segment lost 4 bases, leaving 5 bases of the junction unmatched. CDR3 protein: CSVVGAGGEQYF. CDR3 bases: TGCAGCGTTGTCGGAGCGGGAGGTGAGCAGTACTTC.

The chain joins TRBV12-5 to TRBJ1-3, with no clear D. The CDR3 length is 11 residues. The germline CDR1 and CDR2 sequences are LGHNT and FRNRAP. V gave up 7 bases and J gave up 0 bases, with 1 base separating them. The CDR3 DNA sequence: TGTGCTAGTGCCTCTGGAAACACCATATATTTT. Protein product: CASASGNTIYF.

The V gene is TRBV11-2, the J gene TRBJ2-1; a weak D match, TRBD1 (6 bases). Trimming took off 0 bases at V and 3 bases at J, with 15 bases between the two ends. This CDR3 comprises 17 residues. CDR1 is SGHAT, CDR2 FQNNGV, per germline. This CDR3 reads CASSLDLAGEGYNEQFF. CDR3 in DNA: TGTGCCAGCAGCTTAGATCTGGCAGGGGAAGGCTACAATGAGCAGTTCTTC.

CDR3 loop: CASSVAYREVHSYNEQFF. CDR3 DNA: TGTGCCAGCAGCGTAGCTTATCGGGAGGTCCACTCCTACAATGAGCAGTTCTTC. The chain couples TRBV9 to TRBJ2-1, with TRBD2 matching 7 bases. Germline values: CDR1 SGDLS, CDR2 YYNGEE. The ends lost 0 bases at V and 0 bases at J; junction bases unmatched: 9. The CDR3 runs 18 residues.